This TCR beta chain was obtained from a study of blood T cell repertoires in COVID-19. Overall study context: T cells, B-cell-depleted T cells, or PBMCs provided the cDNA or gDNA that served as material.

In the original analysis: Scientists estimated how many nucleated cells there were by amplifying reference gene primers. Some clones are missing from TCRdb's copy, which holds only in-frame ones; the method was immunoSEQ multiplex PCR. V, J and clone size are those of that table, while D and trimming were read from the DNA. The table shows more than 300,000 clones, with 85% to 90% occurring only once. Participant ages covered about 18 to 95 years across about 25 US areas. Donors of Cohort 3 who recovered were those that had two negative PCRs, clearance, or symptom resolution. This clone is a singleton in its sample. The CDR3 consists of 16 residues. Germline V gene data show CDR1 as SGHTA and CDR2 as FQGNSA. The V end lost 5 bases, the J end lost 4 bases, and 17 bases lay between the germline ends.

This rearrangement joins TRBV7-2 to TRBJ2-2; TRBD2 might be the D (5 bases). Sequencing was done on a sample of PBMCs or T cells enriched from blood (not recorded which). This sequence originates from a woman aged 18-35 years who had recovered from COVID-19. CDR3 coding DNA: TGTGCCAGCAGCCAACGGCAGGCTGCGGGCACCGGGGAGCTGTTTTTT. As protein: CASSQRQAAGTGELFF. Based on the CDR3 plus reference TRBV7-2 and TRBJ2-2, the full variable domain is GAGVSQSPSNKVTEKGKDVELRCDPISGHTALYWYRQSLGQGLEFLIYFQGNSAPDKSGLPSDRFSAERTGGSVSTLTIQRTQQEDSAVYLCASSQRQAAGTGELFFGEGSRLTVL.